This T cell receptor (beta chain) is from a study of regulatory T cells in long-lasting Graves disease. Time point described: newly diagnosed GD, antithyroid drugs for less than 3 months. Extracted RNA from PBMCs served as the source of the TCR library. Both iRepertoire HTBI primers and Arm-PCR of CDR3 regions were used to build the TCR beta libraries. TCRdb passed the multiplex PCR reads through MiXCR, listing each CDR3 protein once. The repertoire holds about 530,000 distinct CDR3 sequences, with about 16% as singletons. Trimming pared 0 bases from V and 8 bases from J, leaving 7 bases between. Germline values: CDR1 ENHRY, CDR2 SYGVKD. There are 12 residues in the CDR3. The sample was also linked to a second study, of T cells in Graves' hyperthyroidism and ophthalmopathy.

The source is a woman aged 35-65 years with Graves disease. The V call is TRBV10-3, the J call TRBJ1-1; D remains unclear. The sequenced sample was peripheral blood mononuclear cells (PBMCs), obtained at new diagnosis, from a patient treated with antithyroid drugs. This CDR3 reads CAISESGKEAFF. The CDR3 DNA follows: TGTGCCATCAGTGAGTCGGGTAAGGAAGCTTTCTTT.